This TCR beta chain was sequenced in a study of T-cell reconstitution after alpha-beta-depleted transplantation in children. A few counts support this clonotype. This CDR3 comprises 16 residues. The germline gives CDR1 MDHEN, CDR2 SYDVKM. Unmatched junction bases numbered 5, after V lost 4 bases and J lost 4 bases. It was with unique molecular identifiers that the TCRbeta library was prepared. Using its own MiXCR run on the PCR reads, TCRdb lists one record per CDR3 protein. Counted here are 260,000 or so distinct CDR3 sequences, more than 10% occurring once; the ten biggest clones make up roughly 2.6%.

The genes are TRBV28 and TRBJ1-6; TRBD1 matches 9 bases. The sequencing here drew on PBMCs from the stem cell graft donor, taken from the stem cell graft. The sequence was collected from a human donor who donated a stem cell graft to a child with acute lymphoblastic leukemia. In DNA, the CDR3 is TGTGCCAGCAGTTCCTCCGGGACAGGGTATAATTCACCCCTCCACTTT. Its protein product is CASSSSGTGYNSPLHF.